These 2 T cell receptor beta chains came from one sample sequenced in a study of preoperative IRX-2 immunotherapy in early breast cancer. TCRdb keeps only in-frame clones here, not all; method: immunoSEQ multiplex PCR. The sample contains tens of thousands of clones, roughly 75% of which appear only once. Treatment given: preoperative locoregional IRX-2 cytokine immunotherapy. The starting material was lymph node tissue, obtained after IRX-2 immunotherapy. These receptors all come from a human donor with breast cancer.

The chain is built from TRBV4-1 and TRBJ2-2, with 8 bases lining up with TRBD1. The V segment lost 1 base and the J segment 4 bases; nucleotides outside the gene matches: 8. Per the germline V gene, CDR1 is MGHRA and CDR2 is YSYEKL. There are 17 residues in the CDR3. The CDR3 reads CASSQGGQGAGTGELFF. CDR3 bases: TGCGCCAGCAGCCAAGGAGGACAGGGAGCGGGCACCGGGGAGCTGTTTTTT.

This sequence joins TRBV29-1 and TRBJ2-3; no firm D call. From germline, CDR1 is SQVTM and CDR2 ANQGSEA. This CDR3 spans 12 amino acids. V lost 5 bases and J 4 bases, leaving 10 bases between the germline ends. CDR3 residues: CSVSGSSDTQYF. The CDR3 DNA is TGCAGCGTTTCAGGAAGCTCAGATACGCAGTATTTT.